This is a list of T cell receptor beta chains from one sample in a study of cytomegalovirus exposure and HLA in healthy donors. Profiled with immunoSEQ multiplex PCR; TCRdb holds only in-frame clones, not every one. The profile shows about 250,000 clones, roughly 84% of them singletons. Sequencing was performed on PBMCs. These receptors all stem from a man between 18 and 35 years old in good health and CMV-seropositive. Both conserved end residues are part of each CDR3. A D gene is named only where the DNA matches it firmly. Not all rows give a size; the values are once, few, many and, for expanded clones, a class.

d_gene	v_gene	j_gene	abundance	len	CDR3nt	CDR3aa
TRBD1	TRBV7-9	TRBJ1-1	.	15	TGTGCCAGCAGCTCCCCGGACAGGAGGAACACTGAAGCTTTCTTT	CASSSPDRRNTEAFF
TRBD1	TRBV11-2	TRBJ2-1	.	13	TGTGCCAGCAGAGACGACAGGGGGCGCGAAAGGTTCTTC	CASRDDRGRERFF
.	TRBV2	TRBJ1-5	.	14	TGTGCCAGCAGTGAATATGGCGGGGATCAGCCCCAGCATTTT	CASSEYGGDQPQHF
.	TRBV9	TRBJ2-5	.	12	TGTGCCAGCAGCGTCGACCAAGAGACCCAGTACTTC	CASSVDQETQYF
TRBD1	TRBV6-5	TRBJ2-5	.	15	TGTGCCACCCTGACGAGACAGGGGCGGCTGGAGACCCAGTACTTC	CATLTRQGRLETQYF
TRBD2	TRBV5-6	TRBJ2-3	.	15	TGTGCCAGCAGCTTGATTTCGGGGGGGCCAGATACGCAGTATTTT	CASSLISGGPDTQYF
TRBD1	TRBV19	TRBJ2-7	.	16	TGTGCCACCGCAACCCGACAGGGGGGGGTAGGCTACGAGCAGTACTTC	CATATRQGGVGYEQYF
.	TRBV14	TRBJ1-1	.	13	TGTGCCAGCAGCCAAGTCGTGGCCGGTGGAGCTTTCTTT	CASSQVVAGGAFF
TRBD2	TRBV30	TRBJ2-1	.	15	TGTGCCTGGAGTGGACTAGCGGGACCCTACAATGAGCAGTTCTTC	CAWSGLAGPYNEQFF
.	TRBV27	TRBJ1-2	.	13	TGTGCCAGCAGTTTGAGTGCAGTAGGTGGCTACACCTTC	CASSLSAVGGYTF
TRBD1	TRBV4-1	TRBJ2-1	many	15	TGCGCCAGCAGCCGAAGGGACAGGGGTATGGATGAGCAGTTCTTC	CASSRRDRGMDEQFF
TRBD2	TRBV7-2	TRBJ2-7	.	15	TGTGCCAGCAGCCGCGGACTAGCGGGAGACAGCGAGCAGTACTTC	CASSRGLAGDSEQYF
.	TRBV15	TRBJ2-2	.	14	TGTGCCACCTCGACTAGATCCGGCACCGGGGAGCTGTTTTTT	CATSTRSGTGELFF